Below, 22 T cell receptor beta chains from the same sample are listed, as sequenced in a study of shared clonotypes between healthy human individuals (TCRdb year 2020). Library prep was done by the immunoSEQ multiplex PCR assay. Imported from immuneACCESS, the table was reduced by TCRdb to in-frame sequences with V and J called. These copies leave out some clones; in studies compared against another copy, an unresolved V gene accounts for under half, and the cause of the remainder is not known. The sample has about half a million clones on record, 70% to 80% of them singletons. The top ten constitute 10% to 15% of the sample. Sequenced: PBMCs. The receptors stem from a woman in her thirties or forties in good health. Some clones in this sample may be carry-over from other donors' samples.

This clone was picked up a small number of times. This chain uses TRBV18 with TRBJ2-7, with 7 positions matching TRBD1. V was pared by 1 base and J by 5 bases, with 8 bases of the junction left unmatched. This CDR3 comprises 15 residues. Germline V gene sequence: CDR1 KGHSH, CDR2 LQKENI. CDR3 region: CASSPQTGRPHEQYF. In DNA, the CDR3 is TGTGCCAGCTCACCACAGACAGGGAGACCCCACGAGCAGTACTTC.

This clone turned up a few times. J is TRBJ1-1 and V is TRBV30; D may be TRBD1 (5 bases). The V gene lost 0 bases and the J gene lost 6 bases, with 11 bases spanning the gap. Germline V CDR1 and CDR2: GTSNPN, SVGIG (reference sequence). This CDR3 spans 13 amino acids. The CDR3 loop reads CAWSVNRGAEAFF. CDR3 in DNA: TGTGCCTGGAGTGTTAACAGAGGGGCTGAAGCTTTCTTT.

The V gene is TRBV13, the J gene TRBJ2-2; 12 bases align to TRBD1. The CDR3 covers 23 residues. The trim removed 5 bases at V and 7 bases at J, leaving 29 bases unmatched. Germline CDR1 reads PRHDT; CDR2 reads FYEKMQ (reference sequence). The DNA for the CDR3 is TGTGCCAGCAGCCCTAACCCCTACCGGGACAGGGGGCTTGACGGGAGGGTTGACGGGGAGCTGTTTTTT. Protein sequence: CASSPNPYRDRGLDGRVDGELFF.

The chain joins TRBV5-1 to TRBJ2-2, with D maybe TRBD2 (5 bases). The CDR3 covers 16 residues. Germline V gene data show CDR1 as SGHRS and CDR2 as YFSETQ. The V end lost 4 bases, the J end lost 5 bases, and 18 bases lay between the germline ends. CDR3 loop: CASSPTPASNTGELFF. Here the CDR3 DNA reads TGCGCCAGCAGCCCTACTCCGGCTAGCAATACCGGGGAGCTGTTTTTT. Combining the CDR3 with reference TRBV5-1 and TRBJ2-2 gives the whole variable domain KAGVTQTPRYLIKTRGQQVTLSCSPISGHRSVSWYQQTPGQGLQFLFEYFSETQRNKGNFPGRFSGRQFSNSRSEMNVSTLELGDSALYLCASSPTPASNTGELFFGEGSRLTVL.

V is TRBV4-2 and J is TRBJ2-3; D is perhaps TRBD2 (5 bases). Germline V lookup: CDR1 LGHNA, CDR2 YNFKEQ. Trimming removed 6 bases at V and 8 bases at J, with 21 bases between. The CDR3 is made up of 15 amino acids. In DNA, the CDR3 is TGTGCCAGCAGTCCAAAACCGGCGAGCAGCGGTACGCAGTATTTT. As protein: CASSPKPASSGTQYF.

V gene TRBV28 combines with J gene TRBJ2-5, with D unclear. The closer fit of TRBJ2-7 to the DNA end suggests the J call may be wrong. The CDR3 covers 12 residues. In germline, CDR1 is MDHEN, CDR2 SYDVKM. CDR3 coding DNA: TGTGCCAGCACCACCCCGAGGTACGAGCAGTACTTC. Encoded protein: CASTTPRYEQYF.

A single count supports this clone. The V gene is TRBV28, the J gene TRBJ2-6, with D perhaps TRBD1 (6 bases). Looked up from germline, CDR1 is MDHEN and CDR2 is SYDVKM. The V end lost 5 bases, the J end lost 1 base, and 15 bases lay between the germline ends. The CDR3 extends over 17 amino acids. The CDR3 DNA sequence: TGTGCCAGCAGTACTACAGGGTTTAGTTCTGGGGCCAACGTCCTGACTTTC. Translation gives CASSTTGFSSGANVLTF.

V usage is TRBV6-1 and J usage is TRBJ2-3, with D uncertain. Trimming stripped 5 bases from V and 4 bases from J, with 10 bases between. From germline, CDR1 is MNHNS and CDR2 SASEGT. The CDR3 totals 13 residues. For the CDR3, the DNA is TGTGCCAGCAGTCCAACCCAACCAGATACGCAGTATTTT. As protein: CASSPTQPDTQYF.

Only a few counts were recorded for this clone. The rearrangement joins TRBV19 to TRBJ2-1; tentatively, D is TRBD1 (6 bases). The germline V gene has CDR1 LNHDA and CDR2 SQIVND (reference sequence). This CDR3 contains 13 residues. Trimming took off 3 bases at V and 6 bases at J, with 9 bases between the two ends. CDR3 amino acids: CASSMMGANEQFF. For the CDR3, the DNA is TGTGCCAGTAGTATGATGGGGGCCAATGAGCAGTTCTTC.

The chain couples TRBV30 to TRBJ2-5; TRBD2 agrees at 14 bases. Gene TRBJ2-7 matches the end of the DNA better, so the J call may be wrong. In germline, CDR1 is GTSNPN, CDR2 SVGIG (reference sequence). There are 14 residues in the CDR3. The CDR3 spells CAWDGLAGGYEQYF. The CDR3 DNA reads as TGTGCCTGGGACGGACTAGCGGGAGGTTACGAGCAGTACTTC.

This clone turned up a few times. This chain connects TRBV28 to TRBJ1-4, with 9 bases lining up with TRBD1. Germline V CDR1 and CDR2: MDHEN, SYDVKM. The CDR3 has 16 amino acids. V trimming: 2 bases; J trimming: 6 bases; junction bases outside the gene matches: 7. Written as DNA, the CDR3 is TGTGCCAGCAGTTTAGTACAGGGGGCGGGGGATGAAAAACTGTTTTTT. This gives the protein CASSLVQGAGDEKLFF.

The rearrangement links TRBV27 to TRBJ2-1, with a tentative D call TRBD2 (6 bases). This CDR3 contains 17 residues. Per the germline V gene, CDR1 is MNHEY and CDR2 is SMNVEV (reference sequence). The germline V and J ends were trimmed by 5 bases and 5 bases, with 22 bases remaining between them. This CDR3 reads CASSPLRFGGPDNEQFF. The CDR3 DNA is TGTGCCAGCAGTCCCCTCCGGTTCGGAGGGCCGGACAATGAGCAGTTCTTC.

The chain is built from TRBV6-1 and TRBJ1-2; TRBD1 aligns across 7 bases. V dropped 9 bases and J dropped 0; count of bases not matched to a gene: 10. Germline V gene sequence: CDR1 MNHNS, CDR2 SASEGT. The CDR3 totals 15 residues. DNA for the CDR3: TGTGCCAGTCGCGGGACAGCGGAAACTAACTATGGCTACACCTTC. Its translation: CASRGTAETNYGYTF.

The rearrangement uses TRBV29-1 and TRBJ2-7; D may match TRBD1 or TRBD2 (5 bases each). Trimming pared 6 bases from V and 3 bases from J, leaving 12 bases between. Germline lookup yields CDR1 SQVTM and CDR2 ANQGSEA. The CDR3 covers 12 residues. CDR3 in DNA: TGCAGCGTAGCCGGGACCCGCTACGAGCAGTACTTC. Protein sequence: CSVAGTRYEQYF.

The chain joins TRBV10-3 to TRBJ2-1; D perhaps matches TRBD2 (6 bases). Germline assignment: CDR1 ENHRY and CDR2 SYGVKD. The CDR3 contains 15 residues. Trimming removed 6 bases from V and 2 bases from J, with 14 bases in between. The CDR3 sequence is CAISPSAFTYNEQFF. CDR3 coding DNA: TGTGCCATCAGCCCTAGCGCCTTCACCTACAATGAGCAGTTCTTC.

The chain joins TRBV9 to TRBJ1-1, with no clear D. CDR3 size: 13 residues. Germline CDR1 SGDLS, CDR2 YYNGEE. The V and J ends lost 4 bases and 3 bases respectively, with 10 bases between them. The CDR3 reads CASSRLQDTEAFF. The DNA for the CDR3 is TGTGCCAGCAGCCGCCTCCAGGACACTGAAGCTTTCTTT.

The chain couples TRBV15 to TRBJ2-3; 12 bases line up with TRBD2. This CDR3 contains 17 residues. The ends lost 0 bases at V and 3 bases at J; junction bases unmatched: 4. The germline CDR1 and CDR2 sequences are LNHNV and YYDKDF (reference sequence). The CDR3 protein is CATSRDTGLAGTDTQYF. The CDR3 nucleotides read TGTGCCACCAGCAGAGATACAGGACTAGCGGGAACAGATACGCAGTATTTT.

V usage is TRBV5-1 and J usage is TRBJ1-1; D may be TRBD1 (6 bases). V was cut by 0 bases and J by 7 bases, with 16 bases left in between. The germline gives CDR1 SGHRS, CDR2 YFSETQ. The CDR3 covers 15 residues. This CDR3 is CASSLGTADFSEAFF. CDR3 bases: TGCGCCAGCAGCTTGGGGACAGCCGATTTTAGTGAAGCTTTCTTT.

The genes are TRBV4-2 and TRBJ2-1; 10 nucleotides line up with TRBD2. Looked up from germline, CDR1 is LGHNA and CDR2 is YNFKEQ. Trimming cost V 3 bases and J 4 bases; bases outside gene matches: 6. The CDR3 is 16 amino acids. The CDR3 nucleotides read TGTGCCAGCAGCCACGGTGGACTAGCGGATTACAATGAGCAGTTCTTC. The encoded protein is CASSHGGLADYNEQFF.

This CDR3 reads CASRTLVADTQYF. CDR3 coding DNA: TGTGCCAGCAGGACTCTCGTGGCAGATACGCAGTATTTT. The chain has TRBV6-5 and TRBJ2-3, with D uncertain. Per the germline V gene, CDR1 is MNHEY and CDR2 is SVGAGI. V was clipped by 6 bases and J by 4 bases, with 11 bases between them. CDR3 length equals 13 residues.

This chain uses TRBV7-2 with TRBJ1-2; D gene unclear. Germline V lookup: CDR1 SGHTA, CDR2 FQGNSA. The CDR3 has 13 amino acids. Trimming cost V 2 bases and J 4 bases, with 8 bases left between them. In nucleotides, the CDR3 is TGTGCCAGCAGCTTAACAATTAGCTATGGCTACACCTTC. Translated: CASSLTISYGYTF.

The V and J genes are TRBV11-3 and TRBJ2-1, with TRBD2 matching over 11 bases. The junction had 5 bases not matched to a gene; V was cut back by 4 bases and J by 6 bases. Germline CDR1 SGHNT, CDR2 YENEEA. CDR3 length: 15 residues. The CDR3, as DNA: TGTGCCAGCAGCTCAAGTAGCGGGAGGGGCAATGAGCAGTTCTTC. Protein product: CASSSSSGRGNEQFF.